The source of this TCR beta chain is a study of cytomegalovirus exposure and HLA in healthy donors. Both 60 Vbeta primers and 13 Jbeta primers went into the PCR. Profiled with immunoSEQ multiplex PCR; TCRdb holds only in-frame clones, not every one. The sample has approximately 130,000 clones; around 72% are singletons. As to this clone: Mismatch with germline at one junction end may stem from a read error.

The CDR3 extends over 14 amino acids. Germline CDR1 SSHAT, CDR2 FNYEAQ (reference sequence). The sequencing input was PBMCs. The sequence derives from a man aged 50 or older in good health and CMV-seropositive. This rearrangement joins TRBV7-7 to TRBJ2-5; D is undetermined. The CDR3 DNA reads as TGTGCTAGCAGCCGAATTTTGTCAGAAGAGACCCAGTACTTC. It translates to CASSRILSEETQYF.